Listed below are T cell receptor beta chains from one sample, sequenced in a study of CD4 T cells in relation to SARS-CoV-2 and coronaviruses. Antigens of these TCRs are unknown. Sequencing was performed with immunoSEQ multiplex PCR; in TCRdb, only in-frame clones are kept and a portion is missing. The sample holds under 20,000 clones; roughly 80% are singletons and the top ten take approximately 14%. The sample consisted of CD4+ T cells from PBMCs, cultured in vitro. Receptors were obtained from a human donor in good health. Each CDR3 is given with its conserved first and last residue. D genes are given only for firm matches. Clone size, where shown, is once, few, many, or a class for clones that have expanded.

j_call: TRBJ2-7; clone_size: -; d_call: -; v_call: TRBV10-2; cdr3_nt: TGCGCCAGCAGTGAGAGGGGCTACGAGCAGTACTTC; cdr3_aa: CASSERGYEQYF
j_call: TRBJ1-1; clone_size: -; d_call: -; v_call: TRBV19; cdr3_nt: TGTGCCAGTAGTATAGACAGAAAGATTGAAGCTTTCTTT; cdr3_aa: CASSIDRKIEAFF
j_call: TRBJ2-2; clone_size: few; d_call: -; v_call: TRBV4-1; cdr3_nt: TGCGCCAGCAGCCAAGTTCTGCAGAAACAGAACACCGGGGAGCTGTTTTTT; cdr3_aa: CASSQVLQKQNTGELFF
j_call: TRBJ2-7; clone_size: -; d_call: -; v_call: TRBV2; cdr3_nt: TGTGCCAGCAGTGACTGGGAGCAGTACTTC; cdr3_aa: CASSDWEQYF
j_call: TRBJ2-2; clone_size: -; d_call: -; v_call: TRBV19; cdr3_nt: TGTGCCAGTAGTACGGGGATGGGGGAGTCCGGGGAGCTGTTTTTT; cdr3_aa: CASSTGMGESGELFF
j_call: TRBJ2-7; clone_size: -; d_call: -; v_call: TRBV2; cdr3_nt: TGTGCCAGCAGGGGTGGGGGGTACGAGCAGTACTTC; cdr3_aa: CASRGGGYEQYF
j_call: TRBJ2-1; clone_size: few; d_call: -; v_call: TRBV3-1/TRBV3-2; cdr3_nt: TGTGCCAGCAGCCAAGTTTTATATGAGCAGTTCTTC; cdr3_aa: CASSQVLYEQFF
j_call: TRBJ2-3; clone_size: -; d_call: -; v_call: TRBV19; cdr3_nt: TGTGCCAGTAGTATAGATCCTGGCCCAAGGGGTACAGATACGCAGTATTTT; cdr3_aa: CASSIDPGPRGTDTQYF
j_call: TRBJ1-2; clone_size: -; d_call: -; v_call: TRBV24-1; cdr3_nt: TGTGCCACCAGTGACCCTAACGACAAATATGGCTACACCTTC; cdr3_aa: CATSDPNDKYGYTF
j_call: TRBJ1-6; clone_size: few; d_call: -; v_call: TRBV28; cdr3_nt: TGTGCCAGCAGTTTAGCACGTGGATTCTATAATTCACCCCTCCACTTT; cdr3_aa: CASSLARGFYNSPLHF
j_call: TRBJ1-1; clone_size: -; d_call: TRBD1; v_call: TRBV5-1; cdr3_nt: TGCGCCAGCAGCCCCGGGACAGGGGGCTTAGACACTGAAGCTTTCTTT; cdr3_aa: CASSPGTGGLDTEAFF
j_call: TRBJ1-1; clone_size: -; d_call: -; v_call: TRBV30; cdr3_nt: TGTGCCTGGACCCGCCTCCAGTGGCTTGAGAACACTGAAGCTTTCTTT; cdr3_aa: CAWTRLQWLENTEAFF
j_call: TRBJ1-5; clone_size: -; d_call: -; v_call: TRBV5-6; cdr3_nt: TGTGCCAGCAGTCTGGCCAATCAGCCCCAGCATTTT; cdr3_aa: CASSLANQPQHF
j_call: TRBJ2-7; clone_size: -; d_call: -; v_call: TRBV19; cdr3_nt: TGTGCCAGCGGGACTCTGGACGAGCAGTACTTC; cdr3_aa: CASGTLDEQYF
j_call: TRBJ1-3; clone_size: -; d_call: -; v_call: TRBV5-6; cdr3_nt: TGTGCCAGCAGCCTCACAGGGTCGAGTGGAAACACCATATATTTT; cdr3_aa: CASSLTGSSGNTIYF
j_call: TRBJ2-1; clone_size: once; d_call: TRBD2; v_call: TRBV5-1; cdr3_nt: TGCGCCAGCAGCAGGGGGACTAGCGGGAGGGAAGAGCAGTTCTTC; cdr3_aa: CASSRGTSGREEQFF
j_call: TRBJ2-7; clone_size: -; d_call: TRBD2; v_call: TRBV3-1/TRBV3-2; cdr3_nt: TGTGCCAGCAGCCAAGCCCCCCGGGGGGGCGAGCAGTACTTC; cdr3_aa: CASSQAPRGGEQYF
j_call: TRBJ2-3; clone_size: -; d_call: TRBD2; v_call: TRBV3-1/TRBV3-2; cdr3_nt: TGTGCCAGCAGCCGATTAGCGGGAGGGCCAGATACGCAGTATTTT; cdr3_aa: CASSRLAGGPDTQYF
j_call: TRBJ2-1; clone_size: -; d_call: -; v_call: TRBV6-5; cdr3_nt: TGTGCCAGCAGCTTAACTCGTAGCTCCTACAATGAGCAGTTCTTC; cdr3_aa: CASSLTRSSYNEQFF
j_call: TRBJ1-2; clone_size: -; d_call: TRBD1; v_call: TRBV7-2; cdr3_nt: TGTGCCAGCAGCTTCCACGGGGGACAGGGGGTAGGTGGCTACACCTTC; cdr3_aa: CASSFHGGQGVGGYTF
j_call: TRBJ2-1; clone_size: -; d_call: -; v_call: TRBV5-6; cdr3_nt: TGTGCCAGCAGCTGGGGAAACTCCGGGGAGCAGTTCTTC; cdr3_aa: CASSWGNSGEQFF
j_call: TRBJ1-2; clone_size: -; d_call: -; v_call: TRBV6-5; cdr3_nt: TGTGCCAGCAGTTACTCTTCCGGGAGTCACTATGGCTACACCTTC; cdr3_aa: CASSYSSGSHYGYTF